This is a list of T cell receptor beta chains from one sample in a study of T cell changes during pregnancy in multiple sclerosis. Data came from immunoSEQ multiplex PCR; TCRdb stores just in-frame clones and leaves some out. The data contain roughly 60,000 clones, about 91% of them seen just once; the ten biggest clones take up around 0.9%. Sequencing was performed on peripheral blood, taken before pregnancy. The receptors here all came from a female donor with multiple sclerosis, enrolled in a pregnancy study. The CDR3 runs from the conserved cysteine through the conserved F or W. A D gene is named only where the DNA matches it firmly. A clone size is listed for some rows: how often the clone was seen (once, few, many), or a class if it is expanded.

j_gene | v_gene | abundance | d_gene | CDR3nt | CDR3aa
TRBJ1-2 | TRBV18 | once | - | TGTGCCAGCTCATGGGACACTAACAACTATGGCTACACCTTC | CASSWDTNNYGYTF
TRBJ1-1 | TRBV11-3 | - | - | TGTGCCAGCAGCTTAGGGGCAGGAAGGGGCACTGAAGCTTTCTTT | CASSLGAGRGTEAFF
TRBJ2-2 | TRBV6-6 | - | TRBD2 | TGTGCCAGCCCTAGCGGGGGAATCACCGGGGAGCTGTTTTTT | CASPSGGITGELFF
TRBJ1-2 | TRBV15 | - | - | TGTGCCACCAGCAGAGAGAGGGTTTATAACTATGGCTACACCTTC | CATSRERVYNYGYTF
TRBJ1-6 | TRBV7-3 | once | - | TGTGCCAGCAGCTTAGGAGGGAGTAATTCACCCCTCCACTTT | CASSLGGSNSPLHF
TRBJ1-1 | TRBV18 | - | - | TGTGCCAGCTCACCTAATATGCAGGGGCTGGACACTGAAGCTTTCTTT | CASSPNMQGLDTEAFF
TRBJ1-2 | TRBV29-1 | - | TRBD1 | TGCAGCGTTGAAGAGGGACAGGGGTACTATGGCTACACCTTC | CSVEEGQGYYGYTF
TRBJ1-2 | TRBV27 | - | - | TGTGCCAGCAGTAAACAGGGCCGAGCCTATGGCTACACCTTC | CASSKQGRAYGYTF
TRBJ2-4 | TRBV10-3 | - | - | TGTGCCATCAGTGAGTCGGTAGTTGTAGCCAAAAACATTCAGTACTTC | CAISESVVVAKNIQYF
TRBJ2-7 | TRBV13 | - | TRBD1 | TGTGCCAGCAGCCCTGGGACAGTAATCCGCGAGCAGTACTTC | CASSPGTVIREQYF
TRBJ2-5 | TRBV6-1 | - | TRBD1 | TGTGCCGGAAACGATATCAGGGGGGAGACCCAGTACTTC | CAGNDIRGETQYF
TRBJ1-6 | TRBV6-5 | - | TRBD1 | TGTGCCAGCAGAATCACCCAGGGGGCCTACTCACCCCTCCACTTT | CASRITQGAYSPLHF
TRBJ1-2 | TRBV7-2 | - | TRBD1 | TGTGCCAGCAGCATCAACAGGGGATTCGATGGCTACACCTTC | CASSINRGFDGYTF
TRBJ1-3 | TRBV28 | - | - | TGTGCCAGCAGTTTGGACAGCAGCTCTGGAAACACCATATATTTT | CASSLDSSSGNTIYF
TRBJ2-7 | TRBV7-8 | - | - | TGTGCCAGCAGCTTGACTCGATACGAGCAGTACTTC | CASSLTRYEQYF
TRBJ1-1 | TRBV6-5 | - | - | TGTGCCAGCAGCTGGAACGACAGATACACTGAAGCTTTCTTT | CASSWNDRYTEAFF
TRBJ1-2 | TRBV2 | - | - | TGTGCCAGCAGTGAAGGGACAGTGGAATATGGCTACACCTTC | CASSEGTVEYGYTF
TRBJ2-7 | TRBV2 | once | TRBD1 | TGTGCCAGCACTCCGGACAGGGCTGACGAGCAGTACTTC | CASTPDRADEQYF
TRBJ1-1 | TRBV4-2 | - | TRBD1 | TGTGCCAGCAGCCTGACAGGGGCCATGGGCACTGAAGCTTTCTTT | CASSLTGAMGTEAFF
TRBJ1-2 | TRBV4-3 | - | TRBD1 | TGCGCCAGCAGCCGGACAGGGTCGTATGGCTACACCTTC | CASSRTGSYGYTF
TRBJ2-7 | TRBV5-6 | - | - | TGTGCCAGCCGAGAGCCGAACAGGGTCGAGCAGTACTTC | CASREPNRVEQYF
TRBJ1-5 | TRBV18 | - | - | TGTGCCAGCTCACCCGCCGGACCAGGGAATCAGCCCCAGCATTTT | CASSPAGPGNQPQHF
TRBJ1-2 | TRBV7-8 | - | - | TGTGCCAGCAGCTCAGTACAGGGACCCTCCAAGGGCTACACCTTC | CASSSVQGPSKGYTF
TRBJ2-7 | TRBV4-1 | - | TRBD2 | TGCGCCAGCAGCCAAGATTGGGGAGGGTCGACGCTCTTGACCTACGAGCAGTACTTC | CASSQDWGGSTLLTYEQYF
TRBJ1-2 | TRBV7-3 | once | - | TGTGCCAGCAGCCCCTCCGTTTCAGGGACAACCTCTAACTATGGCTACACCTTC | CASSPSVSGTTSNYGYTF
TRBJ1-1 | TRBV27 | few | - | TGTGCCGGCATCAAGCGGAACACTGAAGCTTTCTTT | CAGIKRNTEAFF